The next 31 T cell receptor beta chains were all read from a single sample in a study of blood T cell repertoires in COVID-19 (TCRdb year 2020). Library construction relied on the immunoSEQ multiplex PCR assay. TCRdb obtained this table from immuneACCESS and retained in-frame rearrangements with V and J assigned. These tables miss some clones; where compared with another copy, unresolved V genes account for less than half of the shortfall, and the remainder is unexplained. In all, the sample holds 150,000 to 200,000 clones, and 70% to 90% of those were seen once. The ten biggest clones cover more than 0.85% of the sample. The sequenced sample was peripheral blood. These receptors came from a man between 40 and 49 years old with acute or convalescent COVID-19.

The rearrangement links TRBV5-1 to TRBJ2-3; 10 bases match TRBD2. Germline V lookup: CDR1 SGHRS, CDR2 YFSETQ. The CDR3 sequence is 16 residues long. V was pared by 4 bases and J by 3 bases, with 8 bases of the junction left unmatched. CDR3 DNA: TGCGCCAGCAGCCTAGCAGCGGGGGGGAGGACAGATACGCAGTATTTT. Protein product: CASSLAAGGRTDTQYF.

DNA of the CDR3: TGTGCCTCCGAGAGGAGCTCTGGAAACACCATATATTTT. Its protein is CASERSSGNTIYF. The chain uses TRBV6-5 and TRBJ1-3; D uncertain. The CDR3 covers 13 residues. The V end lost 11 bases, the J end lost 0 bases, and 11 bases lay between the germline ends. The germline CDR1 and CDR2 sequences are MNHEY and SVGAGI.

This chain connects TRBV6-5 to TRBJ1-6; D is ambiguous. V lost 4 bases, J lost 2 bases, and 12 bases lay in between. The germline V gene encodes CDR1 MNHEY and CDR2 SVGAGI. The CDR3 length is 16 residues. CDR3 nucleotide sequence: TGTGCCAGCAGTTTACAGCCAACCCCCTATAATTCACCCCTCCACTTT. Encoded protein: CASSLQPTPYNSPLHF.

This clone was picked up one time. The chain uses TRBV7-2 and TRBJ2-3; 10 nucleotides agree with TRBD2. The germline gives CDR1 SGHTA, CDR2 FQGNSA. Trimming took 5 bases from V and 4 from J; bases not matched to a gene: 6. The CDR3 consists of 15 residues. CDR3 DNA: TGTGCCAGCAGCGTAAGCGGGGGGGCGGCAGATACGCAGTATTTT. It is translated as CASSVSGGAADTQYF.

This clone was counted once. The J gene is TRBJ2-2, the V gene TRBV28, with D possibly being TRBD2 (7 bases). The V gene lost 3 bases and the J gene lost 0 bases, with 14 bases spanning the gap. Germline V gene lookup returns CDR1 MDHEN and CDR2 SYDVKM. The CDR3 consists of 17 residues. CDR3 in amino acids: CASSFSWRGPNTGELFF. The CDR3 DNA is TGTGCCAGCAGTTTTTCTTGGCGGGGGCCGAACACCGGGGAGCTGTTTTTT.

This clone was detected only a few times. This chain uses TRBV6-5 with TRBJ1-1; D is unclear. CDR3 length: 13 amino acids. V gave up 8 bases and J gave up 0 bases, with 10 bases separating them. Germline CDR1 is MNHEY and CDR2 is SVGAGI. The CDR3: CASRPEVNTEAFF. In DNA form, the CDR3 reads TGTGCCAGCCGCCCGGAGGTGAACACTGAAGCTTTCTTT.

This clone appeared a single time. The rearrangement joins TRBV4-1 to TRBJ2-7; D possibly corresponds to TRBD2 (6 bases). The V end was cut by 2 bases, the J end by 4 bases, with 21 bases between. Looked up from germline, CDR1 is MGHRA and CDR2 is YSYEKL. This CDR3 contains 17 residues. CDR3: CASSQNTGGGEIYEQYF. In nucleotides, the CDR3 is TGCGCCAGCAGCCAAAACACCGGGGGAGGCGAGATATACGAGCAGTACTTC.

This clone was recorded only once. V usage is TRBV20-1 and J usage is TRBJ2-3; 10 nucleotides agree with TRBD2. The ends lost 3 bases at V and 8 bases at J; junction bases unmatched: 8. In germline, CDR1 is DFQATT, CDR2 SNEGSKA (reference sequence). This CDR3 has 14 residues. The chain's CDR3 is CSASRLAGFSTQYF. Here the CDR3 DNA reads TGCAGTGCTAGTAGACTAGCGGGTTTTTCTACGCAGTATTTT.

This clone has just a few counts. The genes are TRBV19 and TRBJ2-1; 9 bases align to TRBD1. Germline CDR1 is LNHDA and CDR2 is SQIVND (reference sequence). The V and J ends lost 4 bases and 7 bases, in that order; junction bases with no gene match: 8. The CDR3 totals 15 residues. CDR3 DNA: TGTGCCAGTAGTACGACAGGGGGTTGGGGGAATGAGCAGTTCTTC. It yields the protein CASSTTGGWGNEQFF.

The chain carries TRBV2 and TRBJ2-1; TRBD2 might be the D (5 bases). V lost 11 bases and J lost 0, with 17 bases in between. Germline assignment: CDR1 SNHLY and CDR2 FYNNEI. The CDR3 runs 15 residues. The CDR3 coding sequence is TGTGCCCTCCTACCCCAAGGGAGCTCCTACAATGAGCAGTTCTTC. Amino acids: CALLPQGSSYNEQFF.

The chain joins TRBV6-5 to TRBJ2-5; 14 bases are a match to TRBD2. This CDR3 region has 16 residues. CDR1 is MNHEY, CDR2 SVGAGI, per germline. V shed 4 bases, J shed 2 bases, and the junction held 3 bases outside the gene matches. CDR3 region: CASSSRTSGGQETQYF. In nucleotides, the CDR3 is TGTGCCAGCAGTTCCCGGACTAGCGGGGGGCAAGAGACCCAGTACTTC.

This chain connects TRBV6-5 to TRBJ1-4; a weak D match, TRBD1 (5 bases). The CDR3 covers 14 residues. In germline, CDR1 is MNHEY, CDR2 SVGAGI. V was clipped by 8 bases and J by 7 bases, with 17 bases between them. The CDR3 nucleotides are TGTGCCAGCCTCCAGGCAGGGTGGGGTGAAAAACTGTTTTTT. Translation gives CASLQAGWGEKLFF.

This clone came up once. The chain couples TRBV6-2 or TRBV6-3 to TRBJ2-1; TRBD1 might be the D (6 bases). Trimming cost V 2 bases and J 8 bases, with 16 bases left between them. The CDR3 spans 15 residues. Germline CDR1 MNHEY, CDR2 SVGEGT. Here the CDR3 DNA reads TGTGCCAGCAGTTACCGTGGGCAGGGGTTGGATGAGCAGTTCTTC. Translation: CASSYRGQGLDEQFF.

This clone occurred once. The chain is built from TRBV2 and TRBJ1-5, with a tentative D call TRBD1 (5 bases). V was pared by 3 bases and J by 6 bases, with 12 bases between. Germline CDR1 is SNHLY and CDR2 is FYNNEI. This CDR3 has 14 residues. The CDR3 loop reads CASSEDTAVQPQHF. The DNA of the CDR3 is TGTGCCAGCAGTGAGGACACGGCGGTTCAGCCCCAGCATTTT.

This sequence joins TRBV7-6 and TRBJ2-2; tentative D call: TRBD1 (7 bases). The germline CDR1 and CDR2 sequences are SGHVS and FNYEAQ. V was clipped by 3 bases and J by 0 bases, with 17 bases between them. This CDR3 has 18 residues. In DNA, the CDR3 is TGTGCCAGCAGCTTTGGCCAGGCGGGACAGCCGAACACCGGGGAGCTGTTTTTT. Translated: CASSFGQAGQPNTGELFF.

The rearrangement links TRBV7-2 to TRBJ1-1, with D possibly matching TRBD1 (5 bases). The CDR3 is made up of 15 amino acids. Germline values: CDR1 SGHTA, CDR2 FQGNSA. V was pared by 5 bases and J by 2 bases, with 15 bases between. The DNA for the CDR3 is TGTGCCAGCAGCCGGTTCCAGGGAACTAACACTGAAGCTTTCTTT. This sequence encodes CASSRFQGTNTEAFF.

The CDR3 DNA reads TGCGCCAGCAGCCAAGAAGTAGGCGGAACCCACGATGTTGAGCAGTACTTC. Its translation is CASSQEVGGTHDVEQYF. V gene TRBV4-3 combines with J gene TRBJ2-7; D gene unclear. The CDR3 runs 17 residues. Germline loops: CDR1 LGHNA, CDR2 YSLEER. V lost 0 bases and J lost 7, with 22 bases in between.

This clone occurred once. The chain carries TRBV7-3 and TRBJ2-3, with 13 positions matching TRBD2. The CDR3 contains 15 residues. With V trimmed by 5 bases and J by 6 bases, 5 bases remained unmatched. The germline V gene has CDR1 SGHTA and CDR2 FQGTGA. CDR3 in DNA: TGTGCCAGCAGCCTACTAGCGGGGGGGCGCGATACGCAGTATTTT. Its translation is CASSLLAGGRDTQYF.

This clone was observed a few times. CDR3 amino acids: CGSRVAGANTGELFF. CDR3 coding DNA: TGCGGCTCGCGAGTAGCGGGGGCGAACACCGGGGAGCTGTTTTTT. The rearrangement joins TRBV5-1 to TRBJ2-2; 9 positions match TRBD2. This CDR3 comprises 15 residues. Germline V gives CDR1 SGHRS, CDR2 YFSETQ.

In DNA form, the CDR3 reads TGTGCCACCCAAGGACAGGGTTCTGGCACTGAAGCTTTCTTT. Translated: CATQGQGSGTEAFF. The chain couples TRBV27 to TRBJ1-1, with 8 bases fitting TRBD1. The CDR3 is made up of 14 amino acids. The trim removed 10 bases at V and 4 bases at J, leaving 11 bases unmatched. From germline, CDR1 is MNHEY and CDR2 SMNVEV (reference sequence).

The chain uses TRBV19 and TRBJ2-2; 9 nucleotides agree with TRBD2. Trimming at V came to 6 bases and at J to 0 bases, leaving 2 bases not matched to a gene. Germline CDR1 is LNHDA and CDR2 is SQIVND (reference sequence). CDR3 length: 15 amino acids. CDR3: CASSRGGANTGELFF. Written as DNA, the CDR3 is TGTGCCAGTAGCCGCGGGGGGGCGAACACCGGGGAGCTGTTTTTT. Full variable domain (rest looked up from reference TRBV19 and TRBJ2-2): DGGITQSPKYLFRKEGQNVTLSCEQNLNHDAMYWYRQDPGQGLRLIYYSQIVNDFQKGDIAEGYSVSREKKESFPLTVTSAQKNPTAFYLCASSRGGANTGELFFGEGSRLTVL.

The chain carries TRBV6-2 or TRBV6-3 and TRBJ2-7; D uncertain. Germline V gene lookup returns CDR1 MNHEY and CDR2 SVGEGT. The CDR3 totals 12 residues. The V end was cut by 8 bases, the J end by 2 bases, with 10 bases between. CDR3: CASCSGTYEQYF. The CDR3 DNA reads TGTGCCAGCTGTTCAGGCACCTACGAGCAGTACTTC.

This clone was counted a single time. The rearrangement links TRBV6-5 to TRBJ1-2; TRBD1 agrees at 7 bases. The CDR3 sequence is 12 residues long. V lost 6 bases and J lost 5; bases outside the gene matches: 3. Looked up from germline, CDR1 is MNHEY and CDR2 is SVGAGI. CDR3 sequence: CASSGQAYGYTF. CDR3 coding DNA: TGTGCCAGCAGCGGACAGGCTTATGGCTACACCTTC.

The chain links TRBV30 to TRBJ2-6; 9 nucleotides line up with TRBD2. The CDR3 is 16 amino acids. The junction had 8 bases not matched to a gene; V was cut back by 4 bases and J by 4 bases. Germline V gene sequence: CDR1 GTSNPN, CDR2 SVGIG (reference sequence). The CDR3, as DNA: TGTGCCTGGACGACTCGCGGGGGGGTGGGGGCCAACGTCCTGACTTTC. Translating gives CAWTTRGGVGANVLTF.

This chain joins TRBV7-9 and TRBJ2-1; the D is unclear. V lost 2 bases to trimming and J lost 6 bases, with 11 bases between them. The CDR3 runs 14 residues. From germline, CDR1 is SEHNR and CDR2 FQNEAQ (reference sequence). The CDR3 loop reads CASSLPPSFNEQFF. The CDR3 DNA sequence: TGTGCCAGCAGCTTACCCCCCAGTTTCAATGAGCAGTTCTTC.

The chain carries TRBV5-1 and TRBJ2-2; D remains ambiguous. Germline V CDR1 and CDR2: SGHRS, YFSETQ. The V gene lost 0 bases and the J gene lost 5 bases, with 8 bases spanning the gap. The CDR3 contains 14 residues. The chain's CDR3 is CASSLVVTTGELFF. CDR3 coding DNA: TGCGCCAGCAGCTTGGTAGTCACGACCGGGGAGCTGTTTTTT.

The gene calls are TRBV28 and TRBJ1-4; D possibly corresponds to TRBD1 (6 bases). The germline V gene encodes CDR1 MDHEN and CDR2 SYDVKM. This CDR3 has 14 residues. Trimming took off 5 bases at V and 2 bases at J, with 9 bases between the two ends. In DNA form, the CDR3 reads TGTGCCAGCAGTGGGACACTGACTAATGAAAAACTGTTTTTT. Its translation is CASSGTLTNEKLFF.

V gene TRBV6-5 combines with J gene TRBJ1-2; 10 bases map to TRBD1. The V segment lost 6 bases and the J segment 10 bases; nucleotides outside the gene matches: 11. The germline V gene encodes CDR1 MNHEY and CDR2 SVGAGI. The CDR3 spans 14 residues. The CDR3 sequence: CASSRPGTGVDYTF. CDR3 bases: TGTGCCAGCAGCCGCCCCGGGACAGGGGTCGACTACACCTTC.

The chain carries TRBV19 and TRBJ1-2, with 9 bases aligning to TRBD1. With 1 base clipped from V and 8 bases from J, the junction kept 5 bases outside the gene matches. Looked up from germline, CDR1 is LNHDA and CDR2 is SQIVND (reference sequence). The CDR3 runs to 14 residues. CDR3 sequence: CASSIGTGAAGYTF. CDR3 DNA sequence: TGTGCCAGTAGTATAGGGACAGGGGCTGCCGGCTACACCTTC.

The V and J genes are TRBV3-1 (or the pseudogene TRBV3-2) and TRBJ2-7; D uncertain. Germline CDR1 reads LGHDT; CDR2 reads YNNKEL (reference sequence). The CDR3 length is 12 residues. V was trimmed by 0 bases and J by 7 bases, leaving 7 bases between them. The CDR3: CASSQDQREQYF. CDR3 in DNA: TGTGCCAGCAGCCAAGATCAGAGGGAGCAGTACTTC.

The genes are TRBV2 and TRBJ1-6; tentative D call: TRBD1 (6 bases). Between the trimmed V and J ends, which lost 10 bases and 5 bases, there was a span of 21 bases. This CDR3 comprises 16 residues. Germline CDR1 is SNHLY and CDR2 is FYNNEI. The DNA of the CDR3 is TGTGCCACGAATCCGGTAAGGACAGCCAATAATTCACCCCTCCACTTT. This sequence encodes CATNPVRTANNSPLHF.